The entry below describes one TCR beta chain. With a J-beta primer mix and a sample-barcoded 5' primer, a second PCR ran roughly 6 to 11 cycles. TCRdb processed the 5' RACE reads anew with MiXCR; each CDR3 protein has one entry. The sample shows 1.5 million to 2 million distinct CDR3 sequences, about 32% of them seen only once. This CDR3 comprises 15 residues. V was trimmed by 6 bases and J by 1 base, leaving 13 bases between them. The sample belongs to a study of blood T cells in healthy people across ages. Peripheral blood from each donor was collected in a volume of about 10 milliliters. The V and J genes are TRBV12-3 or TRBV12-4 and TRBJ1-5; TRBD1 might be the D (6 bases). Source material: blood. This TCR came from a woman in her twenties or thirties in good health. The CDR3, as DNA: TGTGCCAGCAGAGCCACAGGGTTAAGCAATCAGCCCCAGCATTTT. Its translation: CASRATGLSNQPQHF.